A selection of T cell receptor beta chains follows, all from one sample in a study of shared T cell receptors in the human thymus. The assay was immunoSEQ multiplex PCR, and TCRdb's table has in-frame clones only and misses some. This sample has 700,000 to 750,000 clones; 80% to 90% occur once, and the top ten carry roughly 0.01%. These records were also assigned to another study, of human thymus T cells.

Sequenced material: thymocytes. The source of these receptors is a girl under three years old with a congenital heart defect. Each CDR3 is given with its conserved first and last residue. The D gene is left open where the match is weak. Size values are once, few and many counts, or a class for expanded clones, and some rows have none.

clone_size: NA; cdr3_length: 14; d_call: NA; j_call: TRBJ2-7; v_call: TRBV5-1; cdr3_aa: CASSPNGHSYEQYF; cdr3_nt: TGCGCCAGCAGCCCAAATGGACACTCCTACGAGCAGTACTTC
clone_size: NA; cdr3_length: 14; d_call: NA; j_call: TRBJ1-5; v_call: TRBV2; cdr3_aa: CASVGDSNNQPQHF; cdr3_nt: TGTGCCAGCGTTGGGGACTCAAACAATCAGCCCCAGCATTTT
clone_size: NA; cdr3_length: 18; d_call: TRBD2; j_call: TRBJ2-1; v_call: TRBV25-1; cdr3_aa: CASSERVLLAEGYNEQFF; cdr3_nt: TGTGCCAGCAGTGAGCGAGTCCTCCTAGCGGAGGGGTACAATGAGCAGTTCTTC
clone_size: NA; cdr3_length: 15; d_call: NA; j_call: TRBJ1-2; v_call: TRBV6-4; cdr3_aa: CASSDSSVANYGYTF; cdr3_nt: TGTGCCAGCAGTGACTCGTCAGTGGCTAACTATGGCTACACCTTC
clone_size: NA; cdr3_length: 12; d_call: NA; j_call: TRBJ2-3; v_call: TRBV5-1; cdr3_aa: CASRGGPDTQYF; cdr3_nt: TGCGCCAGCAGGGGGGGGCCAGATACGCAGTATTTT
clone_size: NA; cdr3_length: 16; d_call: TRBD1; j_call: TRBJ1-2; v_call: TRBV19; cdr3_aa: CASERGPGQTSYGYTF; cdr3_nt: TGTGCCAGTGAAAGGGGACCGGGACAGACTTCTTATGGCTACACCTTC
clone_size: NA; cdr3_length: 16; d_call: TRBD1; j_call: TRBJ1-4; v_call: TRBV2; cdr3_aa: CASIDWGTGVNEKLFF; cdr3_nt: TGTGCCAGCATAGATTGGGGGACAGGGGTTAATGAAAAACTGTTTTTT
clone_size: NA; cdr3_length: 15; d_call: NA; j_call: TRBJ2-7; v_call: TRBV5-4; cdr3_aa: CASSSQDTFTYEQYF; cdr3_nt: TGTGCCAGCAGCTCCCAGGACACTTTCACCTACGAGCAGTACTTC
clone_size: NA; cdr3_length: 11; d_call: NA; j_call: TRBJ2-7; v_call: TRBV20-1; cdr3_aa: CSEVSRGEQYF; cdr3_nt: TGCAGTGAGGTCAGCAGAGGCGAGCAGTACTTC
clone_size: NA; cdr3_length: 14; d_call: NA; j_call: TRBJ1-2; v_call: TRBV6-5; cdr3_aa: CASSYSRGVNGYTF; cdr3_nt: TGTGCCAGCAGTTACTCTCGGGGTGTGAACGGCTACACCTTC
clone_size: once; cdr3_length: 13; d_call: NA; j_call: TRBJ1-1; v_call: TRBV6-1; cdr3_aa: CASTRTVNTEAFF; cdr3_nt: TGTGCCAGCACGAGGACAGTGAACACTGAAGCTTTCTTT
clone_size: once; cdr3_length: 15; d_call: TRBD2; j_call: TRBJ2-5; v_call: TRBV5-1; cdr3_aa: CASSPEGLASETQYF; cdr3_nt: TGCGCCAGCAGCCCCGAGGGACTAGCTTCCGAGACCCAGTACTTC
clone_size: NA; cdr3_length: 17; d_call: NA; j_call: TRBJ1-5; v_call: TRBV6-1; cdr3_aa: CASSEKSGVYSNQPQHF; cdr3_nt: TGTGCCAGCAGTGAAAAGTCAGGGGTCTATAGCAATCAGCCCCAGCATTTT
clone_size: few; cdr3_length: 14; d_call: NA; j_call: TRBJ1-1; v_call: TRBV15; cdr3_aa: CATSAIWANTEAFF; cdr3_nt: TGTGCCACCAGCGCCATTTGGGCGAACACTGAAGCTTTCTTT
clone_size: NA; cdr3_length: 13; d_call: TRBD1; j_call: TRBJ1-2; v_call: TRBV28; cdr3_aa: CASSPGTGGIGTF; cdr3_nt: TGTGCCAGCAGTCCCGGGACAGGGGGTATCGGGACCTTC
clone_size: NA; cdr3_length: 16; d_call: TRBD1; j_call: TRBJ1-2; v_call: TRBV2; cdr3_aa: CASSEGWTGGDYGYTF; cdr3_nt: TGTGCCAGCAGTGAAGGATGGACAGGGGGGGACTATGGCTACACCTTC
clone_size: once; cdr3_length: 14; d_call: NA; j_call: TRBJ2-1; v_call: TRBV7-6; cdr3_aa: CASSSYDIDNEQFF; cdr3_nt: TGTGCCAGCAGCTCTTACGATATAGACAATGAGCAGTTCTTC
clone_size: NA; cdr3_length: 17; d_call: TRBD2; j_call: TRBJ2-6; v_call: TRBV7-8; cdr3_aa: CASSRSGGASGANVLTF; cdr3_nt: TGTGCCAGCAGCCGTAGCGGGGGGGCCTCCGGGGCCAACGTCCTGACTTTC
clone_size: NA; cdr3_length: 14; d_call: NA; j_call: TRBJ1-6; v_call: TRBV11-3; cdr3_aa: CATGGNSYNSPLHF; cdr3_nt: TGTGCCACCGGGGGGAACTCCTATAATTCACCCCTCCACTTT
clone_size: NA; cdr3_length: 12; d_call: NA; j_call: TRBJ2-1; v_call: TRBV7-9; cdr3_aa: CASSPQLSEQFF; cdr3_nt: TGTGCCAGCAGCCCCCAATTGAGTGAGCAGTTCTTC
clone_size: NA; cdr3_length: 15; d_call: NA; j_call: TRBJ2-1; v_call: TRBV29-1; cdr3_aa: CSVSLALSSYNEQFF; cdr3_nt: TGCAGCGTGTCGCTAGCTCTCAGCTCCTACAATGAGCAGTTCTTC
clone_size: NA; cdr3_length: 12; d_call: NA; j_call: TRBJ2-7; v_call: TRBV10-3; cdr3_aa: CAISGTPYEQYF; cdr3_nt: TGTGCCATCAGCGGGACACCCTACGAGCAGTACTTC
clone_size: NA; cdr3_length: 18; d_call: TRBD2; j_call: TRBJ2-7; v_call: TRBV5-5; cdr3_aa: CASSLAVLAGRYSYEQYF; cdr3_nt: TGTGCCAGCAGCTTGGCTGTACTAGCGGGGCGATACTCCTACGAGCAGTACTTC
clone_size: NA; cdr3_length: 14; d_call: NA; j_call: TRBJ1-1; v_call: TRBV5-6; cdr3_aa: CASSLIRGNTEAFF; cdr3_nt: TGTGCCAGCAGCTTGATCAGGGGGAACACTGAAGCTTTCTTT
clone_size: once; cdr3_length: 11; d_call: NA; j_call: TRBJ2-7; v_call: TRBV20-1; cdr3_aa: CSASRGYEQYF; cdr3_nt: TGCAGTGCTAGTAGAGGGTACGAGCAGTACTTC
clone_size: NA; cdr3_length: 19; d_call: NA; j_call: TRBJ1-2; v_call: TRBV4-1; cdr3_aa: CASSRGDSMTASLVYGYTF; cdr3_nt: TGCGCCAGCAGCCGGGGGGATTCGATGACAGCCTCGCTAGTCTATGGCTACACCTTC
clone_size: NA; cdr3_length: 14; d_call: NA; j_call: TRBJ1-2; v_call: TRBV27; cdr3_aa: CASSLIGRRDGYTF; cdr3_nt: TGTGCCAGCAGTTTAATTGGTCGGAGGGACGGCTACACCTTC
clone_size: NA; cdr3_length: 13; d_call: NA; j_call: TRBJ2-7; v_call: TRBV6-4; cdr3_aa: CASSPDRGYEQYF; cdr3_nt: TGTGCCAGCAGTCCTGACAGAGGCTACGAGCAGTACTTC
clone_size: once; cdr3_length: 13; d_call: NA; j_call: TRBJ2-3; v_call: TRBV6-6; cdr3_aa: CAVDGGRTDTQYF; cdr3_nt: TGTGCGGTAGATGGGGGCCGCACAGATACGCAGTATTTT
clone_size: NA; cdr3_length: 18; d_call: NA; j_call: TRBJ2-6; v_call: TRBV9; cdr3_aa: CASSSPPLNRCGANVLTF; cdr3_nt: TGTGCCAGCAGCTCCCCACCATTAAACAGATGCGGGGCCAACGTCCTGACTTTC
clone_size: NA; cdr3_length: 12; d_call: TRBD1; j_call: TRBJ2-2; v_call: TRBV7-9; cdr3_aa: CAATGGNGELFF; cdr3_nt: TGTGCCGCAACAGGGGGAAACGGGGAGCTGTTTTTT